Below, one T cell receptor beta chain is given with its context. Its antigen remains unidentified. These data originate in a study of shared clonotypes between healthy human individuals. As for the study in general: Aged 18 to 49, the donors were a couple of women and a few men. Study conclusions and caveats: Enrolling few donors narrowed the genetic and exposure-history diversity that was represented.

Once extracted for a subset, genomic DNA was divided evenly among several immunoSEQ plates. The method was immunoSEQ multiplex PCR; TCRdb's version includes in-frame clones alone and lacks a portion of them. The table lists roughly 1.4 million clones, roughly 98.5% of them singletons. CDR1 is KGHSH and CDR2 is LQKENI in the germline V gene. V shed 5 bases, J shed 1 base, and the junction held 5 bases outside the gene matches. The CDR3 has 16 residues. The chain combines TRBV18 with TRBJ2-1; 10 bases match TRBD2. The sample comprised naive CD4+ T cells sorted from blood. Subset here: CD45RA+ positively selected. The sequence was collected from a man aged 30 to 45 in good health. CDR3 coding DNA: TGTGCCAGCTCAACACTTAGCGGGAGGTCCTACAATGAGCAGTTCTTC. Translation gives CASSTLSGRSYNEQFF.